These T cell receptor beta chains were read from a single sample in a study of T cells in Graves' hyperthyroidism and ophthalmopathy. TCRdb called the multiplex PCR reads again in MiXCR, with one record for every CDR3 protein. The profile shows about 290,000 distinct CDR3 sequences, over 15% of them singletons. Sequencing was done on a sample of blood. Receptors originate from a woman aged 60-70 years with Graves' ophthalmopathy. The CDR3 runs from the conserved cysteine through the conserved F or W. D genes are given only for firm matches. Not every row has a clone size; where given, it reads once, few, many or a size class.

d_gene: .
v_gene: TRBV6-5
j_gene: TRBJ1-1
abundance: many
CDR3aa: CASSYSNSNTEAFF
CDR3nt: TGTGCCAGCAGTTACTCGAATTCGAACACTGAAGCTTTCTTT

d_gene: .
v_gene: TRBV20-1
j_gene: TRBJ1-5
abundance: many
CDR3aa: CSAPPGGGDNQPQHF
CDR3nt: TGCAGTGCTCCGCCGGGAGGAGGGGACAATCAGCCCCAGCATTTT

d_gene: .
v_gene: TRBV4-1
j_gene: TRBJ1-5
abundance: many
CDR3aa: CASSQEFGYWAQPQHF
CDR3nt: TGCGCCAGCAGCCAAGAGTTCGGTTATTGGGCCCAGCCCCAGCATTTT

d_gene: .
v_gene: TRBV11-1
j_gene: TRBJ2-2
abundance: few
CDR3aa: CASSLVLAGRTGELFF
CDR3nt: TGTGCCAGCAGCTTAGTCCTGGCAGGACGTACCGGGGAGCTGTTTTTT

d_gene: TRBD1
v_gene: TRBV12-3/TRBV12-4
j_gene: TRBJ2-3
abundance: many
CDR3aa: CASSLGYRGLADTQYF
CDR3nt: TGTGCCAGCAGTTTAGGGTACAGGGGGCTCGCAGATACGCAGTATTTT

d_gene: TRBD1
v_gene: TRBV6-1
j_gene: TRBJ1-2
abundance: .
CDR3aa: CASTPGQGRYGYTF
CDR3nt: TGTGCCAGCACCCCGGGACAGGGGCGCTATGGCTACACCTTC

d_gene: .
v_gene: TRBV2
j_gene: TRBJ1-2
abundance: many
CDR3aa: CASSEAQDNYGYTF
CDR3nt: TGTGCCAGCAGTGAAGCGCAGGACAACTATGGCTACACCTTC

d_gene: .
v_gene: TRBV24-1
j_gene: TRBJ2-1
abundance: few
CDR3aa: CATSDPPYNEQFF
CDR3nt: TGTGCCACCAGTGACCCCCCCTACAATGAGCAGTTCTTC

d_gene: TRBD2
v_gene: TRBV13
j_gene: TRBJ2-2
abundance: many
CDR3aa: CASSFSGLAENTGELFF
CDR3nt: TGTGCCAGCAGCTTCTCGGGACTAGCGGAGAACACCGGGGAGCTGTTTTTT

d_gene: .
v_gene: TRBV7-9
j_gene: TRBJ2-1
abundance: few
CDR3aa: CASRMGGEQFF
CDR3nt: TGTGCCAGCAGGATGGGCGGTGAGCAGTTCTTC

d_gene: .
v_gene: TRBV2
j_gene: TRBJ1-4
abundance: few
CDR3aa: CASSDRGIEKLFF
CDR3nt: TGTGCCAGCAGTGATAGGGGAATTGAAAAACTGTTTTTT

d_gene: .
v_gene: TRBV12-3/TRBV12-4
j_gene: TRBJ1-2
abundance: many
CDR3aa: CASCIMRRANYGYTF
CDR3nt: TGTGCCAGTTGCATTATGAGGAGAGCTAACTATGGCTACACCTTC

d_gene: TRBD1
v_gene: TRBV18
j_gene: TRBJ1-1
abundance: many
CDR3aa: CASSPRGWTNTEAFF
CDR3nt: TGTGCCAGCTCCCCCAGGGGGTGGACGAACACTGAAGCTTTCTTT

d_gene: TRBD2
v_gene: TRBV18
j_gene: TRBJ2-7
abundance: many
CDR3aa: CASSLAEGISYEQYF
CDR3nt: TGTGCCAGCTCTCTAGCGGAAGGTATCTCCTACGAGCAGTACTTC

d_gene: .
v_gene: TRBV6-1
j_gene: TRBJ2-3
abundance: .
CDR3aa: CASSPMADTQYF
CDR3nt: TGTGCCAGCAGCCCTATGGCAGATACGCAGTATTTT